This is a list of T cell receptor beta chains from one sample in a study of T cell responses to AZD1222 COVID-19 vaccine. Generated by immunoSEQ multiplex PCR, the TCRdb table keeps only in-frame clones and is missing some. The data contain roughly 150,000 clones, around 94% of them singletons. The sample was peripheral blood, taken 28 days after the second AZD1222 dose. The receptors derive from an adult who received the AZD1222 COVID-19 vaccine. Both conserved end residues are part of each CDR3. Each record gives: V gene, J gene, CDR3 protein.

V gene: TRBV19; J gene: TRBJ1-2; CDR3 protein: CASTGDTYGYTF
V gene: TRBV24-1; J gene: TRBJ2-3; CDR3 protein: CATGKADTQYF
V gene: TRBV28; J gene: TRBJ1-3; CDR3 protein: CASSSLTGGNTIYF
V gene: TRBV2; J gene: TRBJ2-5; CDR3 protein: CASSARGETQYF
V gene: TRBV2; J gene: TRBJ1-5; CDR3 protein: CASSDRTGSNQPQHF
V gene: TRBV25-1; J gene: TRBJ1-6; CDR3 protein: CASSESVRGTSPLHF
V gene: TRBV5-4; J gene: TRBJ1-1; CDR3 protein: CASSWEKGEGTEAFF
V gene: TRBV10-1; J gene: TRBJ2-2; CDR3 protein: CASSVGAGTGELFF
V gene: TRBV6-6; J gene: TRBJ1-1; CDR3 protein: CASSQTGGVGTEAFF
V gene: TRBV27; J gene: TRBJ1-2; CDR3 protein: CASSLWAGGNYGYTF
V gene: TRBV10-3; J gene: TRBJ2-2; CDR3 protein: CAISGTGGRGELFF
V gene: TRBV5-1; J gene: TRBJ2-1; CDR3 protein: CASSLGTGSGNEQFF
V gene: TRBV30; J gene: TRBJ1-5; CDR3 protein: CAWRGTGDQPQHF
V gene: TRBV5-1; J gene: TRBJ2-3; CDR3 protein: CASSLAGVLETQYF
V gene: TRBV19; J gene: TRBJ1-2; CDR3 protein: CASSRDRSGYTF
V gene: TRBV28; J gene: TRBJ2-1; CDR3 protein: CASTTQYNEQFF
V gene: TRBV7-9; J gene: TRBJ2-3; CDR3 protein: CASSLGGASTLGHTQYF
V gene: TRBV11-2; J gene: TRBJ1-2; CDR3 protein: CASSPPGGEGYTF
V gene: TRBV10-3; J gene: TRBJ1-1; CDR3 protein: CAIGSGTPKIMNTEAFF
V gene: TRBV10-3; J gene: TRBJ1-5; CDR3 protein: CAISESKGGTAQPQHF
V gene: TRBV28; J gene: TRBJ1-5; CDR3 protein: CASSLGQGLGPQHF
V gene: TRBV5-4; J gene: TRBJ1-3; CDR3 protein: CASSLEPSGNTIYF
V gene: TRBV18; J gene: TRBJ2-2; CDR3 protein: CASSRSWGPTEELFF
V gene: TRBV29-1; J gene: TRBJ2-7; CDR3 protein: CSVREGPPYEQYF
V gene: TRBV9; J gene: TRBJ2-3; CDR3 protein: CASSVPGTDTQYF
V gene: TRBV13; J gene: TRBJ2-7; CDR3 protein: CASSEDRGNSYEQYF
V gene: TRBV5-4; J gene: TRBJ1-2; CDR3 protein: CATLDRVKGYTF
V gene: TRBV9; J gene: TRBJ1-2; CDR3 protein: CASSTHDTGGKEFDYTF
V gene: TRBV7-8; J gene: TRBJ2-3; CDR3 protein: CASSLWTSADTQYF
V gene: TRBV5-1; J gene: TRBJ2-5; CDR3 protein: CASSYLGTTRHSAETQYF
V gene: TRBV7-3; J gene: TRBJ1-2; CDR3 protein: CASPSTYYGYTF
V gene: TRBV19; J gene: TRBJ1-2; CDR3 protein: CASGTALSNTF
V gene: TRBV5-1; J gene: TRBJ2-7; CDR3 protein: CASSRGEVEQYF
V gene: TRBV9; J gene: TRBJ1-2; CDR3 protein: CASSAGTALGYTF
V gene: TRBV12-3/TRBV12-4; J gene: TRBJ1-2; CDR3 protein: CASSFSRTGYTF
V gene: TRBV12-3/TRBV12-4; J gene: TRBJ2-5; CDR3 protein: CASRQGTETQYF
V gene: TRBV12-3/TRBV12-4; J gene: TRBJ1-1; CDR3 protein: CASRFQMNTEAFF
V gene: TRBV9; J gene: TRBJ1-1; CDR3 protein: CASSVGKPNTEAFF
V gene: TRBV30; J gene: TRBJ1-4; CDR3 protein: CAWTFGVRGAGEKLFF
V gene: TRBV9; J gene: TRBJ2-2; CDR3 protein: CASSYGSERAGELFF
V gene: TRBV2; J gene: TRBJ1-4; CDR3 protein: CASSQTTTNEKLFF
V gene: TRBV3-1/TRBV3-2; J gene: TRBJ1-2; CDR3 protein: CASSQVGGRGYTF
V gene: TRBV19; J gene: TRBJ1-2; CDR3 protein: CASSRDQYGYTF
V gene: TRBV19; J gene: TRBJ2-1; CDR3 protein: CASSFRTSSYNEQFF
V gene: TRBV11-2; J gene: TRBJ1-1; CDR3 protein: CASSSGQGNTEAFF
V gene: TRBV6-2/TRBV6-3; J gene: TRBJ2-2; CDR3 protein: CASSRTGLNTGELFF